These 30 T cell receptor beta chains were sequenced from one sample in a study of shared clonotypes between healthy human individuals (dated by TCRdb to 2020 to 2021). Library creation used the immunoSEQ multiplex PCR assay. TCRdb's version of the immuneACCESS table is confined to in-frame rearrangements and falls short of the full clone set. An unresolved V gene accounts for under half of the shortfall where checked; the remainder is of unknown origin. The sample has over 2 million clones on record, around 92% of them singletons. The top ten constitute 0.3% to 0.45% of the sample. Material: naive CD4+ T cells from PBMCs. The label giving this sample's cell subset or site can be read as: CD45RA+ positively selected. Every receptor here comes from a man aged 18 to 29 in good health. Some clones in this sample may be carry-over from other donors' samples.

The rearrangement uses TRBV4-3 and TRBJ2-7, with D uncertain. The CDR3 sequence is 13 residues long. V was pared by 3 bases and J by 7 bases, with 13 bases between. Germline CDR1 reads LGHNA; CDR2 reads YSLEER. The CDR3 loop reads CASSQLYFGEQYF. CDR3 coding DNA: TGCGCCAGCAGCCAGCTATATTTCGGGGAGCAGTACTTC.

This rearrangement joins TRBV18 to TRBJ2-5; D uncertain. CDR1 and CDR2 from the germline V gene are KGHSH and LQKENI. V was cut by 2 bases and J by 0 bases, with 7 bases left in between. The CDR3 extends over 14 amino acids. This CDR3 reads CASSPVGHQETQYF. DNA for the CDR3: TGTGCCAGCTCACCAGTAGGACACCAAGAGACCCAGTACTTC. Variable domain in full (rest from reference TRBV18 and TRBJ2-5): NAGVMQNPRHLVRRRGQEARLRCSPMKGHSHVYWYRQLPEEGLKFMVYLQKENIIDESGMPKERFSAEFPKEGPSILRIQQVVRGDSAAYFCASSPVGHQETQYFGPGTRLLVL.

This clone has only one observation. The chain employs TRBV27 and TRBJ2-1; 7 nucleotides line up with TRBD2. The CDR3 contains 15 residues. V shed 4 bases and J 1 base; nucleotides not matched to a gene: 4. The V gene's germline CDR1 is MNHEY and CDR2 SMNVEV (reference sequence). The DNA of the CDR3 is TGTGCCAGCAGTTACGGGAGGTGGTCCTACAATGAGCAGTTCTTC. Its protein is CASSYGRWSYNEQFF.

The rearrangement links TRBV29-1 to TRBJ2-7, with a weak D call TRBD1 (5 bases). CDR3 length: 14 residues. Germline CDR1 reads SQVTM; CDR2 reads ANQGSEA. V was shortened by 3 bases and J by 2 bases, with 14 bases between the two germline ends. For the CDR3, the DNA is TGCAGCGTTGATAAGAGGCAGGGAACCTACGAGCAGTACTTC. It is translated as CSVDKRQGTYEQYF.

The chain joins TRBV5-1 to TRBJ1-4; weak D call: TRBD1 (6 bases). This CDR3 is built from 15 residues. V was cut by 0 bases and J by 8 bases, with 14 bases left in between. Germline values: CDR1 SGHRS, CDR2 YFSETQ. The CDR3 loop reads CASSLGGGAKEKLFF. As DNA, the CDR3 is TGCGCCAGCAGCTTGGGGGGGGGCGCGAAGGAAAAACTGTTTTTT.

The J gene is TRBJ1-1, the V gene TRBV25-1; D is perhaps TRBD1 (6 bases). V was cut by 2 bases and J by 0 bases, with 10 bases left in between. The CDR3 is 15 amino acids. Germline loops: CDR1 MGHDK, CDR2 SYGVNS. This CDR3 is CASSERTDLNTEAFF. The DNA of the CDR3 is TGTGCCAGCAGTGAAAGGACAGACCTGAACACTGAAGCTTTCTTT.

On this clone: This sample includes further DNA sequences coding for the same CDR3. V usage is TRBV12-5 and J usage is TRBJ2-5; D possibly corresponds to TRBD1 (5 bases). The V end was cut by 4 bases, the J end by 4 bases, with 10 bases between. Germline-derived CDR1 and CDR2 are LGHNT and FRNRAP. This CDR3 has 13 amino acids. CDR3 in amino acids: CASGSSGAETQYF. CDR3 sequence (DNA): TGTGCTAGTGGTTCCTCTGGGGCAGAGACCCAGTACTTC.

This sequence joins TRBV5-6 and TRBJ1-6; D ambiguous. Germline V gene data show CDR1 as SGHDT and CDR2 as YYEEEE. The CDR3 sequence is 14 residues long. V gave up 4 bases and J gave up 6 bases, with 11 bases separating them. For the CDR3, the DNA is TGTGCCAGCAGCCCGAGGAGTCGTAATTCACCCCTCCACTTT. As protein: CASSPRSRNSPLHF.

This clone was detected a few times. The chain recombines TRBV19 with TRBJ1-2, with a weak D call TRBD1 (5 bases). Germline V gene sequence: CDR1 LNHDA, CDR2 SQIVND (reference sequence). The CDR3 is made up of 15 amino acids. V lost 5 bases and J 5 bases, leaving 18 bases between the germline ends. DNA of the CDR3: TGTGCCAGTAGTCCGACGGGGGGGACCGGGTATGGCTACACCTTC. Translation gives CASSPTGGTGYGYTF.

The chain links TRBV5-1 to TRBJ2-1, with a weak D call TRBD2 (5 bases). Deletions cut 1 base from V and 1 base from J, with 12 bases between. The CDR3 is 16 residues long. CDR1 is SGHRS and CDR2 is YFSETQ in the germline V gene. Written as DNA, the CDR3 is TGCGCCAGCAGCTTGCTGTCGGAGGTGTCCTACAATGAGCAGTTCTTC. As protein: CASSLLSEVSYNEQFF. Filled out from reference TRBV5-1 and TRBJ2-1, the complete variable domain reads KAGVTQTPRYLIKTRGQQVTLSCSPISGHRSVSWYQQTPGQGLQFLFEYFSETQRNKGNFPGRFSGRQFSNSRSEMNVSTLELGDSALYLCASSLLSEVSYNEQFFGPGTRLTVL.

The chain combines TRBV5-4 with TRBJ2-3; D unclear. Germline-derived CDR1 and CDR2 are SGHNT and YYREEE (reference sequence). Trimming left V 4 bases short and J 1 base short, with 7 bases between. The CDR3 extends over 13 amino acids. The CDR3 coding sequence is TGTGCCAGCAGCAGCATGCGCACAGATACGCAGTATTTT. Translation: CASSSMRTDTQYF.

The CDR3 DNA sequence: TGTGCCAGCAGAAGGACCGGGACTAGCGGGGAGACCCAGTACTTC. Translated, it gives CASRRTGTSGETQYF. The gene calls are TRBV6-4 and TRBJ2-5; 12 positions agree with TRBD2. The V gene end was trimmed by 6 bases and the J gene end by 5 bases; junction bases not matched to a gene: 7. Germline V gene sequence: CDR1 MRHNA, CDR2 SNTAGT. This CDR3 spans 15 amino acids.

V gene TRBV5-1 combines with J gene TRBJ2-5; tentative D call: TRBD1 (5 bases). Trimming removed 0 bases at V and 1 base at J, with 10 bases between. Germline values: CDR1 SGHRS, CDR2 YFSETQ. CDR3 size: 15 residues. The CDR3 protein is CASSLVVQVQETQYF. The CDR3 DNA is TGCGCCAGCAGCTTGGTGGTACAGGTCCAAGAGACCCAGTACTTC.

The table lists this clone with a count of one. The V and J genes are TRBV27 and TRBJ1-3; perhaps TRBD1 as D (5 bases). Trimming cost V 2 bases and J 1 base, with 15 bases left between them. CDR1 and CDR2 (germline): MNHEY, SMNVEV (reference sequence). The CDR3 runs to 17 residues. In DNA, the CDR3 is TGTGCCAGCAGTTTACCGGGCCGGGGCGGGTCTGGAAACACCATATATTTT. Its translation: CASSLPGRGGSGNTIYF.

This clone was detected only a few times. The CDR3 loop reads CASSLVGRGNTGELFF. Written as DNA, the CDR3 is TGCGCCAGCAGCTTGGTGGGGCGGGGGAACACCGGGGAGCTGTTTTTT. The chain has TRBV5-1 and TRBJ2-2; tentatively, D is TRBD2 (6 bases). The V gene lost 0 bases and the J gene lost 1 base, with 10 bases spanning the gap. Germline V gene data show CDR1 as SGHRS and CDR2 as YFSETQ. The CDR3 length is 16 residues. Drawing the rest from reference TRBV5-1 and TRBJ2-2, the complete variable domain is KAGVTQTPRYLIKTRGQQVTLSCSPISGHRSVSWYQQTPGQGLQFLFEYFSETQRNKGNFPGRFSGRQFSNSRSEMNVSTLELGDSALYLCASSLVGRGNTGELFFGEGSRLTVL.

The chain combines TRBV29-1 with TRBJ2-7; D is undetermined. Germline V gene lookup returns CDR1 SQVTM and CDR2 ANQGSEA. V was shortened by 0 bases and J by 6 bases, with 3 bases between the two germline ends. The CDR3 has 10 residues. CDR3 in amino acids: CSVEDIEQYF. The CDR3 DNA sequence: TGCAGCGTTGAAGATATCGAGCAGTACTTC.

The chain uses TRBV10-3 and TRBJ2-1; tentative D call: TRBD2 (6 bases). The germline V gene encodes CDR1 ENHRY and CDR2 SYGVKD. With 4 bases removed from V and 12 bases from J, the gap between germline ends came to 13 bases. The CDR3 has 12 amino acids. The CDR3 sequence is CAISVEGLSQFF. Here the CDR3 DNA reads TGTGCCATCAGTGTAGAGGGACTCTCGCAGTTCTTC.

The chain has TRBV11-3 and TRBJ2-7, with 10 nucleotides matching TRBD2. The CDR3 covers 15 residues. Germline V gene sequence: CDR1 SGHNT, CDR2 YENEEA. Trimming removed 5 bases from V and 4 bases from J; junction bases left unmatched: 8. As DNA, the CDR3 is TGTGCCAGCAGCGCTAGCGGGGGCCCGCCTTACGAGCAGTACTTC. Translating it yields CASSASGGPPYEQYF.

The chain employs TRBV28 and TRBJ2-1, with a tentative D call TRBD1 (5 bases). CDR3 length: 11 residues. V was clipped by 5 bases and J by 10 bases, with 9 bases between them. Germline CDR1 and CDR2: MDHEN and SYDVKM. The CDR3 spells CASSLRQEQFF. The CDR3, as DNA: TGTGCCAGCAGTCTCCGACAGGAGCAGTTCTTC.

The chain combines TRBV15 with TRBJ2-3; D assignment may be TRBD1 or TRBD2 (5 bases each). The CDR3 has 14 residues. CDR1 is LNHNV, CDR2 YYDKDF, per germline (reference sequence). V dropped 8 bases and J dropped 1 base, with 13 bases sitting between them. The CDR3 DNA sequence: TGTGCCACCCTAGCCATGGGGGGCACAGATACGCAGTATTTT. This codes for CATLAMGGTDTQYF.

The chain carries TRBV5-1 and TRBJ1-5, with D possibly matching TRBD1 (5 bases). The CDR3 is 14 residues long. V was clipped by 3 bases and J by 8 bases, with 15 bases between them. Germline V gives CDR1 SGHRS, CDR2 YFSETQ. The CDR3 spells CASSSGEGTEPQHF. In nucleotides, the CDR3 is TGCGCCAGCAGCTCCGGTGAGGGGACGGAGCCCCAGCATTTT.

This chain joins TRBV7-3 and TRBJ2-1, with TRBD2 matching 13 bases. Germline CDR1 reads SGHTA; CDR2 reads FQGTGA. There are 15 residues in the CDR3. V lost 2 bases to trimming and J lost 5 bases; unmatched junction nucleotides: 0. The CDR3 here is CASSLGTSGDNEQFF. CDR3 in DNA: TGTGCCAGCAGCTTAGGGACTAGCGGGGACAATGAGCAGTTCTTC.

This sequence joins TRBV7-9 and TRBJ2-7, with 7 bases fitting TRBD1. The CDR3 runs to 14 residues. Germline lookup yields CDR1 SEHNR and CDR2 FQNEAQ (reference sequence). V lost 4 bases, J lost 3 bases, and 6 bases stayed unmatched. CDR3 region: CASSSNRDSYEQYF. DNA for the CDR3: TGTGCCAGCAGCTCAAACCGGGACAGCTACGAGCAGTACTTC.

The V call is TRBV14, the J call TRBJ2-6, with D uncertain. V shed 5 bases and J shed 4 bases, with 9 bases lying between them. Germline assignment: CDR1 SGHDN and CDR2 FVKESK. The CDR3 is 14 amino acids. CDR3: CASSTVLGANVLTF. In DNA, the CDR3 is TGTGCCAGCAGCACCGTATTAGGGGCCAACGTCCTGACTTTC.

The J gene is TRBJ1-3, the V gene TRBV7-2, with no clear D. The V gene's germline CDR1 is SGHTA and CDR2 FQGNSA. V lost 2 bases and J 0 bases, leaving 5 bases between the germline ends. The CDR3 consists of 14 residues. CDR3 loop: CASSLFRSGNTIYF. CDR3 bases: TGTGCCAGCAGCTTATTCCGCTCTGGAAACACCATATATTTT.

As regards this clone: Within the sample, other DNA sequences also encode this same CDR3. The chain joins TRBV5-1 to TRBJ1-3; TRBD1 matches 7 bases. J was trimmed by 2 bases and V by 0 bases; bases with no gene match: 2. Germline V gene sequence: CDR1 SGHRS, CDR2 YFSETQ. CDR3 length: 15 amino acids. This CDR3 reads CASSLAGTAGNTIYF. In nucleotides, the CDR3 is TGCGCCAGCAGCTTGGCAGGGACAGCTGGAAACACCATATATTTT.

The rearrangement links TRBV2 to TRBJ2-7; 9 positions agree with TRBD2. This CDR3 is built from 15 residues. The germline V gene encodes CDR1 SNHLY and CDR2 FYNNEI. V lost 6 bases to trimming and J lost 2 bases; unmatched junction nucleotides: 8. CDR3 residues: CASSAASGATYEQYF. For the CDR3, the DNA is TGTGCCAGCAGCGCCGCTAGCGGGGCAACCTACGAGCAGTACTTC. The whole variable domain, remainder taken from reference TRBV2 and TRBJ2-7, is EPEVTQTPSHQVTQMGQEVILRCVPISNHLYFYWYRQILGQKVEFLVSFYNNEISEKSEIFDDQFSVERPDGSNFTLKIRSTKLEDSAMYFCASSAASGATYEQYFGPGTRLTVT.

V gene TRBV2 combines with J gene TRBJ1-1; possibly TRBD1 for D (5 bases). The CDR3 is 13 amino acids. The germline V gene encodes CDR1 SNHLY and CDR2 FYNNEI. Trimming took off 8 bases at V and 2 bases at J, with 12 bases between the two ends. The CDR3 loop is CASGGTVNTEAFF. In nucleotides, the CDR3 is TGTGCCAGCGGAGGGACGGTCAACACTGAAGCTTTCTTT. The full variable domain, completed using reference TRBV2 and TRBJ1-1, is EPEVTQTPSHQVTQMGQEVILRCVPISNHLYFYWYRQILGQKVEFLVSFYNNEISEKSEIFDDQFSVERPDGSNFTLKIRSTKLEDSAMYFCASGGTVNTEAFFGQGTRLTVV.

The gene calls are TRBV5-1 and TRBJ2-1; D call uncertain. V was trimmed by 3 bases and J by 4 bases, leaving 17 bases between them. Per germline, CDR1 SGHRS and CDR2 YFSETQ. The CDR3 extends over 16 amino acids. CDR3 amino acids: CASSSVRGKDYNEQFF. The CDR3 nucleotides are TGCGCCAGCAGCTCGGTTCGTGGGAAAGATTACAATGAGCAGTTCTTC.

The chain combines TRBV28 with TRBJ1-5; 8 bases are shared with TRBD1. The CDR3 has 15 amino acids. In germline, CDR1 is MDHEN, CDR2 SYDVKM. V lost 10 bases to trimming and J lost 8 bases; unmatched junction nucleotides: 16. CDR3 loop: CATKKGQVGNEPQHF. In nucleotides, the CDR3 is TGTGCCACCAAGAAGGGACAGGTGGGGAATGAGCCCCAGCATTTT.